The 28 T cell receptor beta chains given below trace back to one sample, sequenced in a study of cytomegalovirus exposure and HLA in healthy donors. Both 60 Vbeta primers and 13 Jbeta primers went into the PCR. Profiled with immunoSEQ multiplex PCR; TCRdb holds only in-frame clones, not every one. The table has 200,000 to 300,000 clones, approximately 85% seen once. The sequencing input was PBMCs. These receptors originate from a middle-aged woman in good health and CMV-seropositive.

The rearrangement links TRBV11-1 to TRBJ2-7; the D gene is possibly TRBD2 (6 bases). CDR1 SGHAT and CDR2 FQDESV come from the germline V gene (reference sequence). Trimming shortened V by 1 base and J by 2 bases, and 18 bases separated the two germline ends. The CDR3 contains 17 residues. The CDR3 region has the DNA TGTGCCAGCAGCTTAGAGGGAGGTAGGGGCACCACCTACGAGCAGTACTTC. Its translation is CASSLEGGRGTTYEQYF.

V is TRBV19 and J is TRBJ2-7; 10 bases agree with TRBD2. The CDR3 sequence is 14 residues long. Germline trimming cut 4 bases from V and 6 bases from J; bases unmatched to any gene: 6. Germline V CDR1 and CDR2: LNHDA, SQIVND (reference sequence). Written as DNA, the CDR3 is TGTGCCAGTAGTACTGCTAGCGGGAGAGGCGAGCAGTACTTC. Translated, it gives CASSTASGRGEQYF.

The rearrangement uses TRBV2 and TRBJ1-1, with TRBD1 identical over 8 bases. V shed 4 bases and J 4 bases; nucleotides not matched to a gene: 2. This CDR3 spans 13 amino acids. CDR1 and CDR2 (germline): SNHLY, FYNNEI. CDR3 sequence: CASSGTGITEAFF. In DNA, the CDR3 is TGTGCCAGCAGTGGGACAGGGATCACTGAAGCTTTCTTT.

The V call is TRBV11-3, the J call TRBJ2-7; 10 nucleotides agree with TRBD2. The germline CDR1 and CDR2 sequences are SGHNT and YENEEA. The CDR3 sequence is 17 residues long. V lost 4 bases and J lost 6; bases outside the gene matches: 15. In DNA form, the CDR3 reads TGTGCCAGCAGCTCCGGTCCACGGCTAGCGGGAGTACGCGAGCAGTACTTC. This codes for CASSSGPRLAGVREQYF.

This chain uses TRBV4-3 with TRBJ2-2; 10 positions agree with TRBD2. The CDR3 has 19 residues. V dropped 0 bases and J dropped 7; count of bases not matched to a gene: 14. Germline V CDR1 and CDR2: LGHNA, YSLEER. The CDR3 loop is CASSQDRTSGIRVGGELFF. In nucleotides, the CDR3 is TGCGCCAGCAGCCAAGATCGCACTAGCGGGATACGTGTAGGCGGGGAGCTGTTTTTT.

The CDR3 protein is CASSPQEGLAGGETQYF. CDR3 coding DNA: TGTGCCAGCTCACCGCAGGAAGGACTAGCGGGAGGAGAGACCCAGTACTTC. The chain combines TRBV18 with TRBJ2-5, with 14 bases matching TRBD2. With V trimmed by 3 bases and J by 4 bases, 7 bases remained unmatched. The CDR3 extends over 17 amino acids. Germline CDR1 KGHSH, CDR2 LQKENI.

V gene TRBV18 combines with J gene TRBJ1-1; D call uncertain. The germline CDR1 and CDR2 sequences are KGHSH and LQKENI. This CDR3 has 13 amino acids. Trimming left V 6 bases short and J 2 bases short, with 10 bases between. CDR3 amino acids: CASSQDGNTEAFF. The CDR3 DNA reads TGTGCCAGCTCCCAGGATGGAAACACTGAAGCTTTCTTT.

This rearrangement joins TRBV27 to TRBJ2-7; 8 bases agree with TRBD1. The ends lost 6 bases at V and 0 bases at J; junction bases unmatched: 7. Germline-derived CDR1 and CDR2 are MNHEY and SMNVEV (reference sequence). This CDR3 has 15 amino acids. In nucleotides, the CDR3 is TGTGCCAGCAGCCGGCGGACAGGGAGCTCCTACGAGCAGTACTTC. Encoded protein: CASSRRTGSSYEQYF.

The sample holds one count of this clone. In the same sample, other DNA sequences code for this CDR3. The rearrangement links TRBV6-6 to TRBJ2-7, with 7 bases aligning to TRBD2. CDR3 size: 16 residues. In germline, CDR1 is MNHNY, CDR2 SVGAGI (reference sequence). V trimming: 2 bases; J trimming: 5 bases; junction bases outside the gene matches: 12. CDR3 region: CASSYDGAGASNEQYF. The CDR3 coding sequence is TGTGCCAGCAGTTACGACGGGGCGGGAGCATCAAACGAGCAGTACTTC.

The chain joins TRBV14 to TRBJ2-7, with D maybe TRBD1 (6 bases). The CDR3 totals 15 residues. CDR1 and CDR2 (germline): SGHDN, FVKESK. V lost 4 bases and J lost 2, with 15 bases in between. In DNA, the CDR3 is TGTGCCAGCAGCCCTAACAGGGTAGGGACCTACGAGCAGTACTTC. This gives the protein CASSPNRVGTYEQYF.

This clone was found once. The chain is built from TRBV5-1 and TRBJ2-7; 9 bases agree with TRBD1. The germline V gene has CDR1 SGHRS and CDR2 YFSETQ. This CDR3 is built from 15 residues. V lost 5 bases, J lost 1 base, and 7 bases stayed unmatched. CDR3 in amino acids: CASSWLGTGSYEQYF. The CDR3 DNA reads TGCGCCAGCAGTTGGCTGGGGACAGGGTCCTACGAGCAGTACTTC.

The V and J genes are TRBV25-1 and TRBJ2-1; 12 bases agree with TRBD2. In germline, CDR1 is MGHDK, CDR2 SYGVNS. V shed 10 bases, J shed 5 bases, and the junction held 9 bases outside the gene matches. The CDR3 loop spans 15 amino acids. CDR3 DNA sequence: TGTGCCAACAAGCGGGGACTAGCGGGCCACAATGAGCAGTTCTTC. This codes for CANKRGLAGHNEQFF.

The J gene is TRBJ2-1, the V gene TRBV4-2, with D uncertain. Per the germline V gene, CDR1 is LGHNA and CDR2 is YNFKEQ. This CDR3 has 14 residues. V lost 0 bases to trimming and J lost 4 bases, with 7 bases between them. As DNA, the CDR3 is TGTGCCAGCAGCCAAGATCGGAGTTACAATGAGCAGTTCTTC. This gives the protein CASSQDRSYNEQFF.

The chain couples TRBV2 to TRBJ2-4; 7 bases map to TRBD1. This CDR3 comprises 15 residues. Germline V CDR1 and CDR2: SNHLY, FYNNEI. Trimming cost V 0 bases and J 2 bases; bases outside gene matches: 1. In nucleotides, the CDR3 is TGTGCCAGCAGTGAAGCGACAGGGTCCAAAAACATTCAGTACTTC. Its translation is CASSEATGSKNIQYF.

This clone was picked up one time. The J gene is TRBJ1-1, the V gene TRBV29-1, with no clear D. The V end lost 1 base, the J end lost 3 bases, and 18 bases lay between the germline ends. The CDR3 has 16 amino acids. Looked up from germline, CDR1 is SQVTM and CDR2 is ANQGSEA. The chain's CDR3 is CSVEVWRLMDDTEAFF. In nucleotides, the CDR3 is TGCAGCGTTGAAGTATGGAGGTTGATGGACGACACTGAAGCTTTCTTT. The entire variable domain, with the rest obtained from reference TRBV29-1 and TRBJ1-1, is as follows: SAVISQKPSRDICQRGTSLTIQCQVDSQVTMMFWYRQQPGQSLTLIATANQGSEATYESGFVIDKFPISRPNLTFSTLTVSNMSPEDSSIYLCSVEVWRLMDDTEAFFGQGTRLTVV.

The rearrangement joins TRBV7-2 to TRBJ2-7; 8 nucleotides align to TRBD2. The germline V gene encodes CDR1 SGHTA and CDR2 FQGNSA. This CDR3 region has 16 residues. V was pared by 4 bases and J by 4 bases, with 12 bases of the junction left unmatched. The CDR3 nucleotides are TGTGCCAGCAGCTCGCTTTGGAGCGGGGGAGATTACGAGCAGTACTTC. It yields the protein CASSSLWSGGDYEQYF.

The rearrangement joins TRBV10-1 to TRBJ2-1, with 9 bases aligning to TRBD2. The CDR3 has 18 amino acids. The V and J ends lost 2 bases and 2 bases, in that order; junction bases with no gene match: 10. Germline CDR1 is WNHNN and CDR2 is SYGVQD (reference sequence). CDR3 loop: CASSEGDSGRGTYNEQFF. The CDR3 bases are TGCGCCAGCAGTGAGGGAGATAGCGGGAGAGGAACCTACAATGAGCAGTTCTTC.

The chain is built from TRBV15 and TRBJ2-7; 7 nucleotides line up with TRBD1. The CDR3 sequence is 14 residues long. CDR1 is LNHNV and CDR2 is YYDKDF in the germline V gene (reference sequence). Trimming removed 4 bases from V and 2 bases from J; junction bases left unmatched: 5. The chain's CDR3 is CATSINRGPYEQYF. Written as DNA, the CDR3 is TGTGCCACCAGCATAAACAGGGGCCCCTACGAGCAGTACTTC.

The rearrangement uses TRBV19 and TRBJ1-5; TRBD1 matches at 7 bases. The CDR3 has 15 amino acids. Germline V gene lookup returns CDR1 LNHDA and CDR2 SQIVND (reference sequence). The ends lost 7 bases at V and 4 bases at J; junction bases unmatched: 10. The CDR3 DNA reads as TGTGCCAGTACCCCCCCCGGGACAGCGAATCAGCCCCAGCATTTT. Translation: CASTPPGTANQPQHF.

This chain's CDR3 is CASSATGTGGDEQFF. The CDR3 region has the DNA TGTGCCAGCAGCGCTACCGGGACAGGGGGAGATGAGCAGTTCTTC. V and J are TRBV7-2 and TRBJ2-1; TRBD1 aligns across 11 bases. The CDR3 consists of 15 residues. From germline, CDR1 is SGHTA and CDR2 FQGNSA. Germline trimming cut 5 bases from V and 8 bases from J; bases unmatched to any gene: 8.

The chain joins TRBV9 to TRBJ2-1, with D possibly TRBD1 on 5 matching bases. There are 15 residues in the CDR3. V lost 0 bases and J 0 bases, leaving 7 bases between the germline ends. CDR1 is SGDLS, CDR2 YYNGEE, per germline. CDR3 in DNA: TGTGCCAGCAGCGTAGCTGACAGCTCCTACAATGAGCAGTTCTTC. Amino acid sequence: CASSVADSSYNEQFF.

The chain has TRBV11-2 and TRBJ1-1, with TRBD1 matching over 7 bases. Trimming at V came to 5 bases and at J to 5 bases, leaving 5 bases not matched to a gene. CDR3 length: 13 residues. The germline V gene encodes CDR1 SGHAT and CDR2 FQNNGV. The chain's CDR3 is CASSILQGTEAFF. The CDR3 DNA reads TGTGCCAGCAGCATCCTACAGGGGACTGAAGCTTTCTTT.

V gene TRBV7-8 combines with J gene TRBJ2-1; 9 bases align to TRBD1. The CDR3 length is 15 residues. Germline V gene data show CDR1 as SGHVS and CDR2 as FQNEAQ. V lost 5 bases and J lost 4; bases outside the gene matches: 6. DNA for the CDR3: TGTGCCAGCAGCGTACAGGGACAGGGATACAATGAGCAGTTCTTC. Translating it yields CASSVQGQGYNEQFF.

The chain joins TRBV7-9 to TRBJ1-4, with 7 bases identical to TRBD1. Germline assignment: CDR1 SEHNR and CDR2 FQNEAQ (reference sequence). The CDR3 runs 14 residues. V lost 5 bases, J lost 4 bases, and 4 bases stayed unmatched. This chain's CDR3 is CASSKGQFNEKLFF. Written as DNA, the CDR3 is TGTGCCAGCAGCAAGGGACAGTTTAATGAAAAACTGTTTTTT.

The chain combines TRBV6-5 with TRBJ1-5; 9 positions match TRBD1. Trimming took 5 bases from V and 4 from J; bases not matched to a gene: 6. The germline CDR1 and CDR2 sequences are MNHEY and SVGAGI. This CDR3 has 15 amino acids. CDR3 DNA sequence: TGTGCCAGCAGTGCAACAGGGGGCCTTAATCAGCCCCAGCATTTT. This gives the protein CASSATGGLNQPQHF.

The gene calls are TRBV30 and TRBJ2-5, with TRBD2 as a possible D gene (5 bases). Trimming removed 3 bases at V and 5 bases at J, with 13 bases between. Looked up from germline, CDR1 is GTSNPN and CDR2 is SVGIG (reference sequence). This CDR3 is 13 amino acids long. The CDR3 DNA is TGTGCCTGGAGGTTGCTAGCTCCCGAGACCCAGTACTTC. As protein: CAWRLLAPETQYF.

This chain connects TRBV7-9 to TRBJ2-7; 11 bases match TRBD2. CDR3 length: 16 residues. V lost 5 bases and J lost 1; bases outside the gene matches: 7. Germline-derived CDR1 and CDR2 are SEHNR and FQNEAQ (reference sequence). The CDR3 loop reads CASSKTLAGASYEQYF. Here the CDR3 DNA reads TGTGCCAGCAGCAAAACACTAGCGGGAGCATCCTACGAGCAGTACTTC. Full variable domain (outside the CDR3, taken from reference TRBV7-9 and TRBJ2-7): DTGVSQNPRHKITKRGQNVTFRCDPISEHNRLYWYRQTLGQGPEFLTYFQNEAQLEKSRLLSDRFSAERPKGSFSTLEIQRTEQGDSAMYLCASSKTLAGASYEQYFGPGTRLTVT.

This chain uses TRBV6-6 with TRBJ2-3, with TRBD2 matching over 8 bases. With V trimmed by 10 bases and J by 1 base, 4 bases remained unmatched. Germline V CDR1 and CDR2: MNHNY, SVGAGI (reference sequence). The CDR3 runs to 13 residues. This chain's CDR3 is CAMAGGGTDTQYF. CDR3 coding DNA: TGTGCCATGGCGGGAGGAGGCACAGATACGCAGTATTTT.